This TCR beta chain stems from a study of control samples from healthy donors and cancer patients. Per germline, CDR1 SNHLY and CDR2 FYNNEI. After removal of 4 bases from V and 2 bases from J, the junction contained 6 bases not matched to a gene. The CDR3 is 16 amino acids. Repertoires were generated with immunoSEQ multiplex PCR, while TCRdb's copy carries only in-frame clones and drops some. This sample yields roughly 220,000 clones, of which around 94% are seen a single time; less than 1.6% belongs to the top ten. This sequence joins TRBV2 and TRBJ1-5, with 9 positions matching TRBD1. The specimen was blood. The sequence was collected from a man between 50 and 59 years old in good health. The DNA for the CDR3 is TGTGCCAGCAGTGTCCGGCGGACAGGGGGCAATCAGCCCCAGCATTTT. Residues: CASSVRRTGGNQPQHF.